This T cell receptor beta chain was obtained from a study of sequential checkpoint blockade in melanoma. The wider study: Randomization was 1:1 between first-line nivolumab→ipilimumab and ipilimumab→nivolumab.

This clone occurred once. Treatment noted: randomized to nivolumab then ipilimumab (arm A) or the reverse (arm B). The CDR3 is made up of 15 amino acids. Germline V gene data show CDR1 as SGHTA and CDR2 as FQGTGA. With 5 bases clipped from V and 6 bases from J, the junction kept 5 bases outside the gene matches. The method was immunoSEQ multiplex PCR; TCRdb's version includes in-frame clones alone and lacks a portion of them. The data contain roughly 3,800 clones, around 60% of them singletons. V is TRBV7-3 and J is TRBJ2-1, with TRBD2 identical over 12 bases. This clonotype was sampled from a human donor with melanoma. Sample: CD8+ T cells sorted from blood (inferred from file names), taken from a patient given nivolumab and ipilimumab in sequence. Here the CDR3 reads CASSLLAGGFNEQFF. The CDR3 bases are TGTGCCAGCAGCCTACTAGCGGGGGGTTTCAATGAGCAGTTCTTC.